This T cell receptor beta chain was obtained from a study of human T cells and chemical hapten exposure. Study at large: On the upper back, patch tests were applied with 0.01% DPC and read at 6 days.

In TCRdb, the RACE reads were re-called with MiXCR into one record per CDR3 protein. The table shows nearly 95,000 distinct CDR3 sequences, with approximately 11% occurring only once. This clonotype occurred many times. Time point defined: patch test 2, 6 weeks after DPC sensitization. Specified treatment: therapeutic diphenylcyclopropenone sensitization with weekly scalp DPC. Sample: whole blood, taken in connection with sensitization to the hapten diphenylcyclopropenone (DPC). This clonotype originated in a man in his forties with alopecia areata. Some clones in this sample may be carry-over from other donors' samples.

The CDR3 loop is CASSPESLTVSTDTQYF. The CDR3 bases are TGTGCCAGCAGCCCCGAGAGTCTGACAGTTTCCACAGATACGCAGTATTTT. J is TRBJ2-3 and V is TRBV3-1; D perhaps matches TRBD1 (5 bases). Trimming pared 4 bases from V and 2 bases from J, leaving 19 bases between. The CDR3 is 17 residues long. Looked up from germline, CDR1 is LGHDT and CDR2 is YNNKEL (reference sequence).